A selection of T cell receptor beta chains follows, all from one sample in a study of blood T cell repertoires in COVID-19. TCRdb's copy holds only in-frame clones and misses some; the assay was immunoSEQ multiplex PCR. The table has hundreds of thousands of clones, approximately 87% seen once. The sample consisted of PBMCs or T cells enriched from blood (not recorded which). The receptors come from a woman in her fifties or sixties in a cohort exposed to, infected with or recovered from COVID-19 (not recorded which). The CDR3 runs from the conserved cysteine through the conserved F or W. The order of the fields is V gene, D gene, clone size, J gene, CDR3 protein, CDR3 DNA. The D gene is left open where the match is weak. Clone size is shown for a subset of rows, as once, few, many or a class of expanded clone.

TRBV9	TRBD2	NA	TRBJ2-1	CASSVLAGWDEQFF	TGTGCCAGCAGCGTACTAGCGGGGTGGGATGAGCAGTTCTTC
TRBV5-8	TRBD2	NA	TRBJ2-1	CASSLAFSSGGYYNEQFF	TGTGCCAGCAGCTTGGCCTTTTCCAGCGGGGGCTACTACAATGAGCAGTTCTTC
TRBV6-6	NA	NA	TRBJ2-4	CASRPDILAKNIQYF	TGTGCCAGCAGACCGGACATCCTAGCCAAAAACATTCAGTACTTC
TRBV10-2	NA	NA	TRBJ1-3	CASSSTGGGNTIYF	TGCGCCAGCAGTTCGACAGGCGGAGGAAACACCATATATTTT
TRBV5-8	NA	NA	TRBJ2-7	CASSLAEGRSPYEQYF	TGTGCCAGCAGCTTGGCCGAAGGGAGAAGCCCCTACGAGCAGTACTTC
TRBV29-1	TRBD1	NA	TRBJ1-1	CSGDREHTEAFF	TGCAGCGGCGACAGGGAACACACTGAAGCTTTCTTT
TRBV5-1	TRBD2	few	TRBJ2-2	CASSSTSGAFGELFF	TGCGCCAGCAGCTCGACTAGCGGGGCCTTCGGGGAGCTGTTTTTT
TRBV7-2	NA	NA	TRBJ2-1	CASSATIEQFF	TGTGCCAGCAGCGCCACTATTGAGCAGTTCTTC
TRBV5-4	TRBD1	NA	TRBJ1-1	CASGIKTGVVTEAFF	TGTGCCAGCGGAATAAAGACAGGGGTGGTAACTGAAGCTTTCTTT
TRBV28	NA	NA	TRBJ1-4	CASSYAGSLNEKLFF	TGTGCCAGCAGTTATGCGGGCAGCTTGAATGAAAAACTGTTTTTT
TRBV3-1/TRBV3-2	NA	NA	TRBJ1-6	CASSQVSQGNSPLHF	TGTGCCAGCAGCCAAGTCTCACAGGGAAATTCACCCCTCCACTTT
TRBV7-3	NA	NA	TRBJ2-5	CASSPSSQETQYF	TGTGCCAGCAGCCCCAGTTCCCAAGAGACCCAGTACTTC
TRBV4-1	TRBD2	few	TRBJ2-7	CASSQDLSRTSGDLQYF	TGCGCCAGCAGCCAAGATCTATCTAGGACTAGCGGGGACCTGCAGTACTTC
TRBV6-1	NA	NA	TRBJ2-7	CASSDLPYEQYF	TGTGCCAGCAGTGACCTCCCCTACGAGCAGTACTTC
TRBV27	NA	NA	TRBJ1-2	CASSLSGVYGYTF	TGTGCCAGCAGTTTATCCGGGGTTTATGGCTACACCTTC
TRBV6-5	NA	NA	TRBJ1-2	CASSPGRGRGYGYTF	TGTGCCAGCAGCCCCGGGAGGGGACGAGGCTATGGCTACACCTTC
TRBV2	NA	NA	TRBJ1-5	CASSPTRGSQPQHF	TGTGCCAGCAGCCCCACTAGGGGGAGTCAGCCCCAGCATTTT
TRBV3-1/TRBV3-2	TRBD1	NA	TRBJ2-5	CASSFKQGRETQYF	TGTGCCAGCAGTTTCAAACAGGGGCGAGAGACCCAGTACTTC
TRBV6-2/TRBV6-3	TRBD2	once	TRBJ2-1	CASSYPGTSINEQFF	TGTGCCAGCAGTTACCCCGGGACTAGTATTAATGAGCAGTTCTTC
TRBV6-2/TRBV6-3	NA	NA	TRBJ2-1	CASSYLAHEQFF	TGTGCCAGCAGTTACTTAGCGCATGAGCAGTTCTTC
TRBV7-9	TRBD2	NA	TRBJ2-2	CASSLSERGAGELFF	TGTGCCAGCAGCTTAAGTGAGCGGGGGGCCGGGGAGCTGTTTTTT
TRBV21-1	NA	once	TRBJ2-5	CASSNRDIPETQYF	TGTGCCAGCAGCAACCGGGACATCCCCGAGACCCAGTACTTC